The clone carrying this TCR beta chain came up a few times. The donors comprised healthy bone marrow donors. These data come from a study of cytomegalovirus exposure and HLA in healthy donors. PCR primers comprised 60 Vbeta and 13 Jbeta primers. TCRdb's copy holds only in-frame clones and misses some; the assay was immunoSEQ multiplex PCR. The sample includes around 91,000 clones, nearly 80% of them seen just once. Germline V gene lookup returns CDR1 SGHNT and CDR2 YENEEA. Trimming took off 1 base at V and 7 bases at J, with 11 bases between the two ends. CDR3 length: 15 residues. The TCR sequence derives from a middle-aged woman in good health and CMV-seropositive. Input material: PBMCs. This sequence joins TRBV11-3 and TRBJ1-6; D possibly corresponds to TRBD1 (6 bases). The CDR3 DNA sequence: TGTGCCAGCAGCTTAGCCTCAGGACAGAATTCACCCCTCCACTTT. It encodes CASSLASGQNSPLHF.